The 26 T cell receptor beta chains below come from one sample, sequenced in a study of T cell repertoires in cytomegalovirus infection. TCRdb called the reads again in MiXCR, with one record for every CDR3 protein. The sample has more than 500,000 distinct CDR3 sequences, 16% seen once. The specimen was CD8+ T cells from PBMCs. All receptors derive from a human donor in good health (CMV status not recorded). Some clones in this sample may be carry-over from other donors' samples.

CDR3 amino acids: CASSFGTVNYGYTF. CDR3 DNA: TGTGCCAGCTCATTCGGGACCGTAAACTATGGCTACACCTTC. The V gene is TRBV18, the J gene TRBJ1-2; TRBD1 might be the D (5 bases). The length of the CDR3 is 14 residues. Germline assignment: CDR1 KGHSH and CDR2 LQKENI. V lost 5 bases and J 2 bases, leaving 12 bases between the germline ends.

The chain combines TRBV27 with TRBJ2-2; weak D call: TRBD2 (7 bases). Germline V gives CDR1 MNHEY, CDR2 SMNVEV (reference sequence). The CDR3 has 15 residues. V was clipped by 4 bases and J by 4 bases, with 13 bases between them. DNA for the CDR3: TGTGCCAGCAGTTACAGCGGGACACGCACCGGGGAGCTGTTTTTT. It yields the protein CASSYSGTRTGELFF.

This clonotype was picked up many times. The V call is TRBV7-9, the J call TRBJ1-4, with D possibly being TRBD1 (5 bases). V was pared by 6 bases and J by 8 bases, with 13 bases between. The CDR3 length is 13 residues. Germline CDR1 is SEHNR and CDR2 is FQNEAQ (reference sequence). Written as DNA, the CDR3 is TGTGCCAGCAGAAAAGTGGGGCCGGAAAAACTGTTTTTT. It codes for CASRKVGPEKLFF.

In its sample, this clonotype was seen many times. V gene TRBV7-9 combines with J gene TRBJ1-4, with D tentatively TRBD1 (6 bases). Per germline, CDR1 SEHNR and CDR2 FQNEAQ (reference sequence). The CDR3 is 16 residues long. V shed 5 bases and J shed 0 bases, with 13 bases lying between them. The CDR3 bases are TGTGCCAGCAGCCGGGACACCCGGACAACTAATGAAAAACTGTTTTTT. Protein sequence: CASSRDTRTTNEKLFF.

This CDR3 is CASSQGLDGGLLETQYF. The DNA of the CDR3 is TGTGCCAGCAGCCAGGGCTTAGATGGGGGATTATTAGAGACCCAGTACTTC. This chain joins TRBV3-1 and TRBJ2-5; the D call may be TRBD1 or TRBD2 (5 bases each). CDR3 length: 17 amino acids. V was clipped by 3 bases and J by 4 bases, with 21 bases between them. CDR1 is LGHDT, CDR2 YNNKEL, per germline (reference sequence).

V usage is TRBV27 and J usage is TRBJ2-7, with 7 bases lining up with TRBD2. Trimming took 6 bases from V and 0 from J; bases not matched to a gene: 11. CDR3 length equals 16 residues. CDR1 MNHEY and CDR2 SMNVEV come from the germline V gene (reference sequence). The CDR3 DNA is TGTGCCAGCAGCCCTTTTGGGGGAGGGAGCTCCTACGAGCAGTACTTC. The encoded protein is CASSPFGGGSSYEQYF.

This clonotype was observed many times. V and J are TRBV7-6 and TRBJ2-5, with 9 positions matching TRBD1. The CDR3 has 15 residues. J gave up 5 bases and V 3 bases, and 7 bases lay outside the gene matches. Germline CDR1 SGHVS, CDR2 FNYEAQ. CDR3 in DNA: TGTGCCAGCAGCTTCCGGGACAGGGTTTCGGAGACCCAGTACTTC. This codes for CASSFRDRVSETQYF.

This clonotype came up many times. The rearrangement joins TRBV12-3 or TRBV12-4 to TRBJ2-1; 10 nucleotides agree with TRBD2. The V gene end was trimmed by 1 base and the J gene end by 6 bases; junction bases not matched to a gene: 6. The CDR3 loop spans 16 amino acids. The CDR3 coding sequence is TGTGCCAGCAGTTTAGGAGCGGGGGGGGCACCCAATGAGCAGTTCTTC. Translated: CASSLGAGGAPNEQFF.

Many counts were recorded for this clonotype. The V and J genes are TRBV27 and TRBJ2-5; tentative D call: TRBD1 (6 bases). CDR1 is MNHEY and CDR2 is SMNVEV in the germline V gene (reference sequence). The CDR3 is 14 residues long. Trimming removed 5 bases at V and 5 bases at J, with 15 bases between. CDR3 in amino acids: CASSPRQAEETQYF. In DNA, the CDR3 is TGTGCCAGCAGTCCCCGACAGGCGGAGGAGACCCAGTACTTC.

Only a few counts were recorded for this clonotype. The J gene is TRBJ2-1, the V gene TRBV2; perhaps TRBD1 as D (5 bases). Trimming removed 4 bases at V and 2 bases at J, with 12 bases between. The CDR3 is made up of 15 amino acids. Germline V lookup: CDR1 SNHLY, CDR2 FYNNEI. The CDR3 DNA is TGTGCCAGCAGTGCCCGGCTAGGGGCCTACAATGAGCAGTTCTTC. Encoded protein: CASSARLGAYNEQFF.

This clonotype showed up just a few times. This chain links TRBV6-4 with TRBJ2-7, with D perhaps TRBD2 (5 bases). CDR1 is MRHNA and CDR2 is SNTAGT in the germline V gene. The CDR3 extends over 14 amino acids. With 4 bases removed from V and 2 bases from J, the gap between germline ends came to 12 bases. The CDR3 bases are TGTGCCAGCAGTGCCCGACACGGGACCTACGAGCAGTACTTC. Translating it yields CASSARHGTYEQYF.

In regard to this clonotype: One junction end does not reproduce the germline sequence, and a read error may be involved. The chain recombines TRBV15 with TRBJ2-1; no clear D gene. CDR3 length: 15 amino acids. Looked up from germline, CDR1 is LNHNV and CDR2 is YYDKDF (reference sequence). CDR3: CATSGERRNYNEQFF. CDR3 DNA sequence: TGTGCCACCAGCGGAGAGCGACGCAACTACAATGAGCAGTTCTTC.

This clonotype has ten or more counts. CDR3 sequence: CASSSPGKEEVTEAFF. For the CDR3, the DNA is TGTGCCAGCAGCTCGCCGGGGAAGGAAGAAGTCACTGAAGCTTTCTTT. J is TRBJ1-1 and V is TRBV7-3; no definite D call. Germline V gene sequence: CDR1 SGHTA, CDR2 FQGTGA. The CDR3 has 16 amino acids. V was cut by 4 bases and J by 4 bases, with 19 bases left in between.

This clonotype was counted many times. The J gene is TRBJ2-2, the V gene TRBV4-2, with 13 positions matching TRBD2. V lost 5 bases, J lost 0 bases, and 12 bases stayed unmatched. The CDR3 spans 20 residues. CDR1 and CDR2 from the germline V gene are LGHNA and YNFKEQ. The CDR3 loop reads CASSTRDGGLAGTNTGELFF. In nucleotides, the CDR3 is TGTGCCAGCAGCACCCGCGACGGGGGACTAGCGGGAACGAACACCGGGGAGCTGTTTTTT.

This clonotype was counted only a few times. This sequence joins TRBV9 and TRBJ2-6, with a tentative D call TRBD2 (6 bases). Trimming shortened V by 0 bases and J by 7 bases, and 17 bases separated the two germline ends. Germline V gives CDR1 SGDLS, CDR2 YYNGEE. This CDR3 has 17 amino acids. This CDR3 is CASSVVPTGSGANVLTF. The CDR3 DNA sequence: TGTGCCAGCAGCGTAGTGCCCACCGGGAGCGGAGCCAACGTCCTGACTTTC.

This clonotype was picked up many times. V usage is TRBV6-1 and J usage is TRBJ1-1; 11 nucleotides line up with TRBD1. The CDR3 contains 18 residues. After removal of 2 bases from V and 4 bases from J, the junction contained 12 bases not matched to a gene. The germline CDR1 and CDR2 sequences are MNHNS and SASEGT. CDR3 region: CASSEWTGGEMVGTEAFF. DNA of the CDR3: TGTGCCAGCAGTGAATGGACAGGGGGCGAAATGGTGGGCACTGAAGCTTTCTTT.

This clonotype was picked up a small number of times. The chain has TRBV28 and TRBJ2-6; D is perhaps TRBD2 (6 bases). CDR3 length equals 15 residues. V lost 10 bases, J lost 0 bases, and 13 bases lay in between. Germline values: CDR1 MDHEN, CDR2 SYDVKM. CDR3: CATLAWVSGANVLTF. CDR3 coding DNA: TGTGCCACCCTAGCGTGGGTCTCTGGGGCCAACGTCCTGACTTTC.

V and J are TRBV4-2 and TRBJ2-3; TRBD2 aligns across 10 bases. The CDR3 extends over 16 amino acids. Germline CDR1 LGHNA, CDR2 YNFKEQ. V lost 2 bases and J lost 4; bases outside the gene matches: 6. The chain's CDR3 is CASSQLAGVGADTQYF. CDR3 nucleotides: TGTGCCAGCAGCCAACTAGCGGGAGTGGGGGCAGATACGCAGTATTTT.

This clonotype was counted ten times or more. The CDR3 reads CASSLLAGRTDTQYF. In nucleotides, the CDR3 is TGTGCCAGCAGCTTACTAGCGGGGCGCACAGATACGCAGTATTTT. The V gene is TRBV7-3, the J gene TRBJ2-3, with 9 bases fitting TRBD2. There are 15 residues in the CDR3. Trimming took 2 bases from V and 1 from J; bases not matched to a gene: 1. Germline V gene sequence: CDR1 SGHTA, CDR2 FQGTGA.

The rearrangement links TRBV9 to TRBJ1-5; 7 bases are shared with TRBD1. V lost 4 bases and J lost 7; bases outside the gene matches: 11. The CDR3 has 15 amino acids. The germline V gene has CDR1 SGDLS and CDR2 YYNGEE. CDR3 nucleotide sequence: TGTGCCAGCAGCTCTTCCCGGGACAGACGGCAGCCCCAGCATTTT. This sequence encodes CASSSSRDRRQPQHF.

This clonotype was seen many times. The V gene is TRBV27, the J gene TRBJ1-3, with unresolved D. With 0 bases removed from V and 0 bases from J, the gap between germline ends came to 6 bases. The germline CDR1 and CDR2 sequences are MNHEY and SMNVEV (reference sequence). This CDR3 region has 15 residues. DNA for the CDR3: TGTGCCAGCAGTTTATCCAGCTCCTCTGGAAACACCATATATTTT. It is translated as CASSLSSSSGNTIYF.

The CDR3 coding sequence is TGCAGTGCTAGAGGCCCTCGGGACAGGGGCACCGGGGAGCTGTTTTTT. Translated: CSARGPRDRGTGELFF. The chain employs TRBV20-1 and TRBJ2-2; TRBD1 aligns across 10 bases. The CDR3 covers 16 residues. Trimming at V came to 1 base and at J to 4 bases, leaving 6 bases not matched to a gene. The V gene's germline CDR1 is DFQATT and CDR2 SNEGSKA (reference sequence).

The rearrangement links TRBV20-1 to TRBJ1-5; 7 nucleotides line up with TRBD1. V gave up 6 bases and J gave up 5 bases; unmatched junction bases: 13. CDR1 and CDR2 (germline): DFQATT, SNEGSKA (reference sequence). The CDR3 spans 15 residues. Here the CDR3 reads CSASGTVLRDQPQHF. Written as DNA, the CDR3 is TGCAGTGCCTCCGGGACAGTTTTACGTGATCAGCCCCAGCATTTT.

V and J are TRBV20-1 and TRBJ2-3, with D perhaps matching TRBD2 (5 bases). The CDR3 has 16 residues. The germline gives CDR1 DFQATT, CDR2 SNEGSKA (reference sequence). The germline V and J ends were trimmed by 1 base and 2 bases, with 16 bases remaining between them. CDR3 amino acids: CSARGAPRGYTDTQYF. The CDR3 nucleotides read TGCAGTGCTAGAGGCGCCCCTCGAGGGTACACAGATACGCAGTATTTT.

The genes are TRBV7-3 and TRBJ2-7; tentatively, D is TRBD2 (6 bases). The CDR3 extends over 14 amino acids. The V gene's germline CDR1 is SGHTA and CDR2 FQGTGA. Deletions cut 8 bases from V and 7 bases from J, with 21 bases between. The CDR3 sequence: CASAPGTLREEQYF. The CDR3 DNA sequence: TGTGCCAGCGCTCCCGGGACTCTCAGAGAGGAGCAGTACTTC.

This clonotype was seen only a few times. This chain links TRBV28 with TRBJ2-3; 10 nucleotides line up with TRBD2. This CDR3 is 17 amino acids long. The germline V gene has CDR1 MDHEN and CDR2 SYDVKM. Trimming removed 2 bases from V and 1 base from J; junction bases left unmatched: 6. CDR3 amino acids: CASSLNPLAGGTDTQYF. The DNA of the CDR3 is TGTGCCAGCAGTTTAAACCCGCTAGCGGGGGGCACAGATACGCAGTATTTT.